The clone carrying this TCR beta chain was found many times. The entry originates in a study of regulatory T cells in long-lasting Graves disease. Time point indicated: newly diagnosed GD, antithyroid drugs for less than 3 months. Extracted RNA from PBMCs served as the source of the TCR library. Libraries of TCR beta came from iRepertoire HTBI primers plus Arm-PCR of CDR3 regions. TCRdb re-called the multiplex PCR reads through MiXCR, storing one row per CDR3 protein. Among around 480,000 distinct CDR3 sequences listed, roughly 16% were seen once. V lost 5 bases and J lost 8, with 19 bases in between. Per germline, CDR1 SQVTM and CDR2 ANQGSEA. The CDR3 runs to 14 residues. The sample was also linked to a second study, of T cells in Graves' hyperthyroidism and ophthalmopathy.

Sequencing used peripheral blood mononuclear cells (PBMCs), obtained at new diagnosis, from a patient treated with antithyroid drugs. This clonotype was sampled from a man aged 35 to 55 with Graves disease. The chain recombines TRBV29-1 with TRBJ2-1; D may correspond to TRBD1 or TRBD2 (7 bases each). The CDR3 DNA reads as TGCAGCGTTCCTACCAGGGGGGGTGGGGATGAGCAGTTCTTC. Encoded protein: CSVPTRGGGDEQFF.